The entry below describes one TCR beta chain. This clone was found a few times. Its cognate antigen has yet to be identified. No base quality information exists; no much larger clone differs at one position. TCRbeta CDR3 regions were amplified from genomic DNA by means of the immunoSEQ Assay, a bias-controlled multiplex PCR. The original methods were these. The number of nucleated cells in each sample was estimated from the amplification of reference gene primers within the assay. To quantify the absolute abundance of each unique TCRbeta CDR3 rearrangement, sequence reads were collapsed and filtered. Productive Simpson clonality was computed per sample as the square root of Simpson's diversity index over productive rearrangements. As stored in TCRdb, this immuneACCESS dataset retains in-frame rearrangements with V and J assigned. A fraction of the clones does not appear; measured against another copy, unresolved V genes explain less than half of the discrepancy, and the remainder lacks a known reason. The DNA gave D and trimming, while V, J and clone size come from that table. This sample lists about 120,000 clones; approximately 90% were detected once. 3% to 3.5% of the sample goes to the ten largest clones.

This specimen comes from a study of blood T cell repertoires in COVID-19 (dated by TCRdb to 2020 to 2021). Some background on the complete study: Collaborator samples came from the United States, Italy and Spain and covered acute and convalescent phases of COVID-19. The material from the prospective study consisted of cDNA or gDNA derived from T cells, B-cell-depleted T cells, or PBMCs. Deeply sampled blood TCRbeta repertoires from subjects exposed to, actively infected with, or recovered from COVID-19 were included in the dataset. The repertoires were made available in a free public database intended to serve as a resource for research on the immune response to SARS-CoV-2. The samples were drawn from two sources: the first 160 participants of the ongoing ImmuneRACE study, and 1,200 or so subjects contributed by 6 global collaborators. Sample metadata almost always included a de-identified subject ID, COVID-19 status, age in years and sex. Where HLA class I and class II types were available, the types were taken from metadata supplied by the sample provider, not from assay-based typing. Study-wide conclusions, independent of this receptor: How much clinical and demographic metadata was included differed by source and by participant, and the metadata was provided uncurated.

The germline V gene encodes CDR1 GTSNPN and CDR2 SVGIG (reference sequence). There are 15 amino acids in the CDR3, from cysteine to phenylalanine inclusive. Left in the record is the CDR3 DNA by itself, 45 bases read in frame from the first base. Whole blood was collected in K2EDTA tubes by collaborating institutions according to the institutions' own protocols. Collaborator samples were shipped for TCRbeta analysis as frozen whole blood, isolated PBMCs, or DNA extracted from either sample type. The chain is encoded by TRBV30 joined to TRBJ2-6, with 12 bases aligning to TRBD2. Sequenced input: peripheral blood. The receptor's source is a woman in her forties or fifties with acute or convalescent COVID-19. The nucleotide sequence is TGTGCACAGACTAGCGGGAGCTCTGGGGCCAACGTCCTGACTTTC. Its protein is CAQTSGSSGANVLTF.